This TCR beta chain comes out of a study of CD8 T cells in ankylosing spondylitis (dated by TCRdb to about 2017). Study-level background: The study profiled T cell receptor beta repertoires in healthy donors and ankylosing spondylitis patients to find disease-linked TCR variants. The full study cohort comprised 20 to 30 ankylosing spondylitis patients and over a hundred healthy donors. Peripheral blood samples were taken, and synovial fluid was additionally collected from ankylosing spondylitis patients. Summary of the overall study and its limitations: In peripheral blood, the disease-linked clones were found at relatively low frequencies and had a CD8+ phenotype. A TCR beta motif made up of fewer than 10 highly homologous amino acid variants appeared to be characteristic of blood from ankylosing spondylitis patients. Some motif variants were previously reported in synovial fluid and blood of reactive arthritis patients, suggesting common disease-initiation mechanisms. The disease-linked clones were reported to be significantly enriched in matched synovial fluid samples from ankylosing spondylitis patients.

About this clonotype itself: Its antigen specificity is not known. Base qualities are not provided; no much larger clone lies one nucleotide away.

The cysteine opens and the phenylalanine closes a CDR3 of 13 amino acids. Just the 39-base CDR3 DNA is kept, in frame starting at base 1. For CDR1 and CDR2, the germline V gene (reference sequence) lists GTSNPN and SVGIG. V is shortened by 0 bases, J by 6 bases, and the region joining them spans 11 bases. Reads for this sample came from an Illumina HiSeq 2500. Quantitative 5'-RACE with molecular barcodes was the method used to prepare the TCR beta libraries. The authors processed their data as follows. Disease-linked TCR variants were identified with a new computational method built on a probabilistic model of VDJ rearrangement. Using fastp trimming at Q25 and MiXCR clonotype assembly, TCRdb reanalyzed the public sequencing data and kept in-frame beta chains. Each entry merges the rows of one CDR3 protein and shows their most common DNA and genes. TCRdb, not the authors, supplied the V and J calls. The sample table contains hundreds of thousands of distinct CDR3 sequences; only one count was recorded for over 15% of them. Approximately 1% of the sample is held by the ten biggest clonotypes.

This receptor was obtained from a male donor with ankylosing spondylitis. The sequencing input was blood, either unsorted or a sorted T cell fraction (not recorded which). This chain joins TRBV30 to TRBJ1-1; the D gene is not confidently resolved. The CDR3 is CAWSVLGGAEAFF. The bases read TGTGCCTGGAGTGTACTGGGTGGCGCTGAAGCTTTCTTT. Reference TRBV30 and TRBJ1-1 proteins supply the regions before and after the CDR3; the full variable domain is: SQTIHQWPATLVQPVGSPLSLECTVEGTSNPNLYWYRQAAGRGLQLLFYSVGIGQISSEVPQNLSASRPQDRQFILSSKKLLLSDSGFYLCAWSVLGGAEAFFGQGTRLTVV.